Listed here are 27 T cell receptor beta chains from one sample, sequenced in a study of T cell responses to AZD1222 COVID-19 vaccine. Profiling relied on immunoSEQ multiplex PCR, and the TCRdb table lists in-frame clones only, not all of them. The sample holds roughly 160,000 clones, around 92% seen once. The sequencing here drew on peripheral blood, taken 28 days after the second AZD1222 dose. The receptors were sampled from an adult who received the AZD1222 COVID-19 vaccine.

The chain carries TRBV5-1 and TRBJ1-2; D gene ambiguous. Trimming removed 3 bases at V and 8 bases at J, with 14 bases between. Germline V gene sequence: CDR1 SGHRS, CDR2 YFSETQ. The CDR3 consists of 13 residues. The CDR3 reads CASSSGPLGGYTF. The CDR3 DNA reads TGCGCCAGCAGCTCCGGACCCCTCGGCGGCTACACCTTC.

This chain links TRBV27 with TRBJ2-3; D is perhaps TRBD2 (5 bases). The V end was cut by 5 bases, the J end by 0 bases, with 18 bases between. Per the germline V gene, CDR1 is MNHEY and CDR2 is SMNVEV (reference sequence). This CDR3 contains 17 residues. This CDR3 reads CASSRAQSGPSTDTQYF. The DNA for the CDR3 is TGTGCCAGCAGTCGCGCCCAAAGCGGACCTAGCACAGATACGCAGTATTTT.

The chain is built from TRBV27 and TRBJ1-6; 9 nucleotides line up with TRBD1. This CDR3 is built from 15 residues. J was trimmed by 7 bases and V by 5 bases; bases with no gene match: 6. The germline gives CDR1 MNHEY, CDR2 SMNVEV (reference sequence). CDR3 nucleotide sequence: TGTGCCAGCAGTCTCGAGGGACAGGGAAATTCACCCCTCCACTTT. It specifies CASSLEGQGNSPLHF.

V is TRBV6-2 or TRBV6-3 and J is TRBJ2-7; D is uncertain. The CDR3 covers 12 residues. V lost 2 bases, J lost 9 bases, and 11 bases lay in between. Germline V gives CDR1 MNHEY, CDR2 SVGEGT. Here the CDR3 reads CASSYANPVQYF. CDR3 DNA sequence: TGTGCCAGCAGTTACGCAAACCCGGTGCAGTACTTC.

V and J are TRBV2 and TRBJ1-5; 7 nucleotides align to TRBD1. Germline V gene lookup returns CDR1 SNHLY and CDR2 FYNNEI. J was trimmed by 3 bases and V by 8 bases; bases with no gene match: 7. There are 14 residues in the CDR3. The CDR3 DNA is TGTGCCAGCGGATTGACAGGGTTCAATCAGCCCCAGCATTTT. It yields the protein CASGLTGFNQPQHF. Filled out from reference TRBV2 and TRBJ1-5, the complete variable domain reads EPEVTQTPSHQVTQMGQEVILRCVPISNHLYFYWYRQILGQKVEFLVSFYNNEISEKSEIFDDQFSVERPDGSNFTLKIRSTKLEDSAMYFCASGLTGFNQPQHFGDGTRLSIL.

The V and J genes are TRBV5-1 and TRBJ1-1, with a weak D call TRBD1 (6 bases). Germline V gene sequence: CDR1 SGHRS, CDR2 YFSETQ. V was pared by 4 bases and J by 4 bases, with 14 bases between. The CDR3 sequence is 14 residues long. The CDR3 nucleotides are TGCGCCAGCAGCCGAATAGGACAGTTCACTGAAGCTTTCTTT. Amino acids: CASSRIGQFTEAFF.

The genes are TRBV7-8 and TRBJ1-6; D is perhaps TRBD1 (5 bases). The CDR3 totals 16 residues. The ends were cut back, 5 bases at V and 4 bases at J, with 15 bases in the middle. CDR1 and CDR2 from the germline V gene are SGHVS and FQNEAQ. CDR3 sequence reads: CASSRGRGFYNSPLHF. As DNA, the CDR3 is TGTGCCAGCAGCAGGGGCCGCGGATTTTATAATTCACCCCTCCACTTT.

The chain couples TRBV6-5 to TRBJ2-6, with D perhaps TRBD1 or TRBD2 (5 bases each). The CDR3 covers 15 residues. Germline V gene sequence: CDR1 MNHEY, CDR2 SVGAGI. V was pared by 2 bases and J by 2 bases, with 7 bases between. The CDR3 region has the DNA TGTGCCAGCAGTTACCTGGGACCTGGGGCCAACGTCCTGACTTTC. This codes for CASSYLGPGANVLTF.

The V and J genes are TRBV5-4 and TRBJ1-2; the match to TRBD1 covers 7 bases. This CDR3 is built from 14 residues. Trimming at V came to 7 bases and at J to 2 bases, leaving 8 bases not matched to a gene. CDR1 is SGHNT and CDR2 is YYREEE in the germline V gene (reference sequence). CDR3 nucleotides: TGTGCCAGCTCCGGGGCAGGGGGGAACTATGGCTACACCTTC. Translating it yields CASSGAGGNYGYTF.

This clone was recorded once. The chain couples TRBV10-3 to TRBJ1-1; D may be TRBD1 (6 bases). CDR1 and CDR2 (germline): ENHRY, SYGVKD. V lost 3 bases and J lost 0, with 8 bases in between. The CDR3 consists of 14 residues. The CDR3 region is CAISDGGLNTEAFF. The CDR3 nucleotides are TGTGCCATCAGTGATGGGGGCCTGAACACTGAAGCTTTCTTT.

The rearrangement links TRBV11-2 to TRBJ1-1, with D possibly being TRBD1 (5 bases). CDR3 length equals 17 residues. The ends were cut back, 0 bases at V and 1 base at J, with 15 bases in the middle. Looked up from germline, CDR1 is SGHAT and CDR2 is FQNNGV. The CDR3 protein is CASSLEGPGWSNTEAFF. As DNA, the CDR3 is TGTGCCAGCAGCTTAGAGGGGCCAGGGTGGTCGAACACTGAAGCTTTCTTT.

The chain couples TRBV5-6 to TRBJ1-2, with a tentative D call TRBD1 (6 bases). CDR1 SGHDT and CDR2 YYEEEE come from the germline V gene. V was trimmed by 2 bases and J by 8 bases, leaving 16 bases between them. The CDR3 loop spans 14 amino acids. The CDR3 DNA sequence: TGTGCCAGCAGCTTCGGGGGCGAAGTACAAGGCTACACCTTC. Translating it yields CASSFGGEVQGYTF.

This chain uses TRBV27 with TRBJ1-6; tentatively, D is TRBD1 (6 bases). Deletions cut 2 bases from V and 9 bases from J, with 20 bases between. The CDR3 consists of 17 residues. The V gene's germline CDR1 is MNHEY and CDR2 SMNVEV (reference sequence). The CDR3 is CASSLTRSQGSSSPLHF. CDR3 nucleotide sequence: TGTGCCAGCAGTTTAACGCGTTCTCAGGGGTCTAGTTCACCCCTCCACTTT.

The CDR3 DNA reads as TGTGCCAGCAGCTCCCGGACTGGGGCCAACGTCCTGACTTTC. This encodes CASSSRTGANVLTF. V is TRBV5-6 and J is TRBJ2-6; D gene uncertain. The CDR3 is 14 residues long. With 3 bases removed from V and 2 bases from J, the gap between germline ends came to 6 bases. CDR1 and CDR2 from the germline V gene are SGHDT and YYEEEE. Looking up the rest from reference TRBV5-6 and TRBJ2-6 gives the full variable domain: DAGVTQSPTHLIKTRGQQVTLRCSPKSGHDTVSWYQQALGQGPQFIFQYYEEEERQRGNFPDRFSGHQFPNYSSELNVNALLLGDSALYLCASSSRTGANVLTFGAGSRLTVL.

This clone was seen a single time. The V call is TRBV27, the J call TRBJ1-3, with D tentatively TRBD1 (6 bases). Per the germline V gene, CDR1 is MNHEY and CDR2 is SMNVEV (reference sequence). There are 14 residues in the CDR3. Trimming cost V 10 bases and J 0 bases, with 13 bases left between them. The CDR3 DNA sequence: TGTGCCACCCGGGGACATGCCTCTGGAAACACCATATATTTT. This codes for CATRGHASGNTIYF.

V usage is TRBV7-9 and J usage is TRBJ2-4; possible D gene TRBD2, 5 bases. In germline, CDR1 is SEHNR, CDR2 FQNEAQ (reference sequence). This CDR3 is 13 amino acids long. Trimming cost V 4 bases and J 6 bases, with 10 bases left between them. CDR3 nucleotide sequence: TGTGCCAGCAGCTCGGACGGACTAAACATTCAGTACTTC. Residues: CASSSDGLNIQYF.

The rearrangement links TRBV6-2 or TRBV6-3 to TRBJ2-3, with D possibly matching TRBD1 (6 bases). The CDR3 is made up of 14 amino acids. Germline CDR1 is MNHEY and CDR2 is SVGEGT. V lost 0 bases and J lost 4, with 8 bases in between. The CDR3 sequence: CASSYSTGSDTQYF. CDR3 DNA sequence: TGTGCCAGCAGTTACTCCACAGGGTCAGATACGCAGTATTTT.

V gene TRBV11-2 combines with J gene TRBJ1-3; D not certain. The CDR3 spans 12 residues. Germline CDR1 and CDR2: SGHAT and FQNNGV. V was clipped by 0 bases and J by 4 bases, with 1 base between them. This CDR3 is CASSLEGNTIYF. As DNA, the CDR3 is TGTGCCAGCAGCTTAGAGGGAAACACCATATATTTT.

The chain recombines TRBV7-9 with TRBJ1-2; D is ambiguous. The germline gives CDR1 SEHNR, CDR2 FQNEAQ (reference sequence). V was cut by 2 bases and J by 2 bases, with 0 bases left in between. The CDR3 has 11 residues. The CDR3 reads CASSLNYGYTF. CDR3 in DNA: TGTGCCAGCAGCTTAAACTATGGCTACACCTTC. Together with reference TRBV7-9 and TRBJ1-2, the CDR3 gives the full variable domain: DTGVSQNPRHKITKRGQNVTFRCDPISEHNRLYWYRQTLGQGPEFLTYFQNEAQLEKSRLLSDRFSAERPKGSFSTLEIQRTEQGDSAMYLCASSLNYGYTFGSGTRLTVV.

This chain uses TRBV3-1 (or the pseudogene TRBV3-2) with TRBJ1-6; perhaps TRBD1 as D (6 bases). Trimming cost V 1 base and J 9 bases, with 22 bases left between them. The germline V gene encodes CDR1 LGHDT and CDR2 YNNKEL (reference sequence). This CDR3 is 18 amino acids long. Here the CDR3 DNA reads TGTGCCAGCAGCCAAGGCTACGCGGGCGGTGGGGGCTTTTCACCCCTCCACTTT. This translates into CASSQGYAGGGGFSPLHF.

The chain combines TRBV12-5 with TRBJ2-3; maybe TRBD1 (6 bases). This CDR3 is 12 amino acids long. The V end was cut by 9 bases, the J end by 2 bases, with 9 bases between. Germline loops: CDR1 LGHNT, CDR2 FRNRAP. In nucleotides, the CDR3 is TGTGCTAGCAGACAGGACACAGATACGCAGTATTTT. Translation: CASRQDTDTQYF.

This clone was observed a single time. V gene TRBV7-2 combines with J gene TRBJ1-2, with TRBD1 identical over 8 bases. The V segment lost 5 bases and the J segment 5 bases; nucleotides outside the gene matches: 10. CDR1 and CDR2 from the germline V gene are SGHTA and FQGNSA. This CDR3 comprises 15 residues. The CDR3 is CASSPTGQGAYGYTF. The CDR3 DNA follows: TGTGCCAGCAGCCCAACAGGGCAGGGGGCTTATGGCTACACCTTC. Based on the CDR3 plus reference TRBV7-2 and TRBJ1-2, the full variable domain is GAGVSQSPSNKVTEKGKDVELRCDPISGHTALYWYRQSLGQGLEFLIYFQGNSAPDKSGLPSDRFSAERTGGSVSTLTIQRTQQEDSAVYLCASSPTGQGAYGYTFGSGTRLTVV.

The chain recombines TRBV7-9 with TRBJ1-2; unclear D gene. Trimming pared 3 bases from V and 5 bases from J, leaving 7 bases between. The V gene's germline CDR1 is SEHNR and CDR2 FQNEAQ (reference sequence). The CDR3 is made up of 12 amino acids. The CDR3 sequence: CASSFTEYGYTF. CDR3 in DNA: TGTGCCAGCAGCTTCACCGAATATGGCTACACCTTC.

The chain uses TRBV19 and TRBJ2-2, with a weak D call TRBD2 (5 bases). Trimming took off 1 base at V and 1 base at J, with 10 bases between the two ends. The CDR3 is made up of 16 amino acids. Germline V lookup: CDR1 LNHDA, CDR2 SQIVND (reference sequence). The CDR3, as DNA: TGTGCCAGTAGTATAGCCGGAGGCTGGAACACCGGGGAGCTGTTTTTT. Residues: CASSIAGGWNTGELFF.

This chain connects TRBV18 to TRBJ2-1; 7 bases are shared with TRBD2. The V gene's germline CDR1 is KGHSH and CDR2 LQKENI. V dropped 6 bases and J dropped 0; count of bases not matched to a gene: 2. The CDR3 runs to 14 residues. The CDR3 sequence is CASSGTTSYNEQFF. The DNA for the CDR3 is TGTGCCAGCTCCGGGACTACCTCCTACAATGAGCAGTTCTTC.

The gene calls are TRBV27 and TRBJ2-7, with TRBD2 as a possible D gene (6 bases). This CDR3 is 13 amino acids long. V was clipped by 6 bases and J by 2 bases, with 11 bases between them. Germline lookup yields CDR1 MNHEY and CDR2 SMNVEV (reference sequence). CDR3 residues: CASRASGAYEQYF. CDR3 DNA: TGTGCCAGCAGGGCCTCGGGGGCCTACGAGCAGTACTTC.

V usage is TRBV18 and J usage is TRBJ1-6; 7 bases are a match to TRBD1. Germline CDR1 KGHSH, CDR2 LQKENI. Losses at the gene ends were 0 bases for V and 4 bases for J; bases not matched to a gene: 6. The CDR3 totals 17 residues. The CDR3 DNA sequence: TGTGCCAGCTCACCACCGGGTCCAGGGGGGTATAATTCACCCCTCCACTTT. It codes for CASSPPGPGGYNSPLHF.